This TCR beta chain appears in the sequencing data of a study of T cell repertoires in cytomegalovirus infection (dated by TCRdb to about 2019). About the study as a whole: Because public TCR beta signatures pointed to carriage of CMV infection together with the matching HLA type, the HLA type of each donor mattered for the analysis.

What the study reported, not specific to this receptor: In the ex vivo response, HLA-C-restricted CMV-specific TCR beta clonotypes were dominant, and in two of eight donors the single most frequent clonotype came from this HLA-C-restricted group. Cumulative frequency of public TCR beta family members discriminated carriers of CMV infection plus the relevant HLA type in this cohort and an independent roughly 330-donor cohort.

In the case of this clonotype: Its antigen remains undetermined. Per-nucleotide qualities are absent, and no much larger clonotype sits a single base away.

For sequencing, an Illumina HiSeq 1500 was employed. Clones were called with MiXCR by TCRdb after fastp trimmed the public reads at Q25, and only in-frame beta chains were retained. Entries that share a CDR3 protein sequence are merged under the most common genes and DNA. This sample holds approximately 180,000 distinct CDR3 sequences; about a sixth were observed only once. The ten biggest clones cover approximately 25% of the sample. Based on the germline V gene, the CDR1 and CDR2 sequences are SGHTA and FQGNSA. V is pared back by 1 base and J by 5 bases, with 8 bases lying between the germline termini. The CDR3, cysteine through phenylalanine, is 14 amino acids long. Just the 42-base CDR3 DNA is kept, in frame starting at base 1.

The chain is made from TRBV7-2 and TRBJ1-4; possibly the D gene is TRBD1, per 5 matching bases. The sequence was obtained from a human donor in good health (CMV status not recorded). Some clones in this sample may be carry-over from other donors' samples. The source material was CD8+ T cells from PBMCs. CDR3 sequence: CASSLGQLNEKLFF. The DNA reads TGTGCCAGCAGCTTAGGACAGCTAAATGAAAAACTGTTTTTT.